This T cell receptor beta chain came from a study of blood T cells in healthy people across ages (dated by TCRdb to 2015 to 2017). Regarding the complete study: In model experiments, template switching captured about one uniquely barcoded TCR beta cDNA molecule for every two T cells. Using deep sequencing normalized with unique cDNA molecular identifiers, the study measured how TCR beta repertoire diversity changes with age. The donors were divided into four age groups: young (average approximately 16 years), middle-aged (under 40), aged (about 60) and long-lived (about 79). To avoid experimental bias, donors of different ages were randomly spread across the sequencing lanes. Using the same blood draw, the study looked at two additional independent replicas of 1 million unique cDNA reads for two donors, one aged 18 to 30 and the other aged 80 or older.

Summary of the overall study and its limitations: Because donor CMV infection status was unknown, age-related changes in expanded clonotypes were potentially confounded. Bulk unsorted PBMC profiling prevented conclusive comparison of naive and antigen-experienced compartments. Estimates of total diversity based on one million sequenced T cells were regarded as lower bounds and as underestimates. Observed TCR beta diversity correlated strongly with the percentage of naive T cells measured by flow cytometry. Compared with the aged group, the long-lived group had more naive CD4+ T cells, fewer expanded clones and increased TCR diversity, a pattern suggesting age selection. Observed TCR beta diversity per million T cells fell roughly linearly with age, and a significant reduction was already apparent by age roughly 41.

Trimming removed 0 bases from V and 3 bases from J; the gene matches leave 5 bases unexplained. From the cysteine through the phenylalanine, the CDR3 covers 15 amino acids. This entry keeps only the CDR3 DNA: 45 bases, framed from base 1. The germline V gene (reference sequence) specifies DFQATT as CDR1 and SNEGSKA as CDR2. Systemically healthy Caucasian individuals from Russia, some 38 in total and aged roughly 6 to 100 years, were included as donors. About 10 milliliters of peripheral blood were drawn from each donor into EDTA-treated Vacutainer tubes. Ficoll-Paque density-gradient centrifugation was used to isolate PBMCs, with at least 6.5 million obtained per sample. Total RNA was extracted from PBMCs with Trizol reagent, with at least 5 micrograms obtained per sample. The percentages of naive CD45RAhigh/CD27high T cells were determined by flow cytometry on a PBMC aliquot from every donor. Library preparation used 5' RACE. The sample was run on an Illumina HiSeq 2500. A second PCR of roughly 7 to 12 cycles was performed with a sample-barcoded 5' primer and a J-beta primer mix. A unique molecular identifier was introduced onto each TCR beta cDNA molecule by a template-switch 5' adaptor carrying 12 random nucleotides. Each sample yielded at least 2.5 million CDR3-containing paired-end reads. First-strand cDNA was synthesized from all RNA with the Mint cDNA synthesis kit, primed by a TRBC-specific oligonucleotide. Following uracil-DNA glycosylase treatment, all cDNA underwent a first 18-cycle PCR with the universal primers M1SS and BC2_uni_R. In the source study's methods: Normalization of each sample was performed by random selection of 1 million high-quality reads, each carrying a distinct molecular identifier. Reads with shared molecular identifiers were discarded instead of being binned into consensus sequences. CDR3 identification, clonotype clustering and error correction used MiTCR with a Q25 quality threshold and the strictest error-elimination algorithm. A nonparametric unseen species model using Euler transformation provided a lower-bound estimate of total TCR beta diversity. TCRdb cleaned the public reads at Q25 with fastp, built clones with MiXCR and kept in-frame beta chains. CDR3 protein duplicates are merged, each entry listing the most common genes and DNA. The V and J calls shown here were made by TCRdb, not taken from the authors' results. For this sample the table gives 650,000 to 800,000 distinct CDR3 sequences, of which under 45% were detected only once. The biggest ten clones account for roughly a fifth of the sample.

Worth noting for this clonotype: Its binding antigen is unknown. Qualities for individual bases were not recorded, and no much larger clone is one base off.

This receptor was taken from a man aged 60 to 75 in good health. Sequencing was performed on blood. The sequence links TRBV20-1 to TRBJ2-3, with 8 central nucleotides matching TRBD2. The CDR3 loop reads CSARDPGGATDTQYF. In nucleotide form, the sequence is TGCAGTGCTAGAGATCCGGGGGGGGCTACAGATACGCAGTATTTT.